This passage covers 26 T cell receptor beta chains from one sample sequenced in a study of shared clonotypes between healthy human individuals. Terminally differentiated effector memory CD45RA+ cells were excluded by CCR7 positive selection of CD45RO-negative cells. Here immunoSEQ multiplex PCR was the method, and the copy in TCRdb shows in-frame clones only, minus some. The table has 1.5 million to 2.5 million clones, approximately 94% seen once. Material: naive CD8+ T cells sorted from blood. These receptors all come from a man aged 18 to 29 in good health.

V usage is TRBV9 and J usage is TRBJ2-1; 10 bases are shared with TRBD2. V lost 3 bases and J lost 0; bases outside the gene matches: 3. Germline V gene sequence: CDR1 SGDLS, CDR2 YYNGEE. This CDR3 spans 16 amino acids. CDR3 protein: CASSASSGSSYNEQFF. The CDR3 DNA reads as TGTGCCAGCAGCGCGTCTAGCGGGAGCTCCTACAATGAGCAGTTCTTC.

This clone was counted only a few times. The CDR3 sequence: CASSRRAGATEAFF. The CDR3 bases are TGCGCCAGCAGCCGAAGGGCAGGGGCCACTGAAGCTTTCTTT. The chain joins TRBV4-1 to TRBJ1-1, with D possibly being TRBD1 (6 bases). The V end lost 4 bases, the J end lost 4 bases, and 13 bases lay between the germline ends. CDR3 size: 14 residues. The germline V gene encodes CDR1 MGHRA and CDR2 YSYEKL.

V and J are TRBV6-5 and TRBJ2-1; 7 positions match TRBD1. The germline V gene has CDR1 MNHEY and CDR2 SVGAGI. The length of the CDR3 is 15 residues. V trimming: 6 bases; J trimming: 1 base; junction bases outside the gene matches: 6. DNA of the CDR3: TGTGCCAGCAGCTCTCGACAGGGATCCTACAATGAGCAGTTCTTC. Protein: CASSSRQGSYNEQFF.

The chain's CDR3 is CASSQDAAGETQYF. DNA of the CDR3: TGTGCCAGCAGCCAGGACGCGGCGGGAGAGACCCAGTACTTC. The chain uses TRBV14 and TRBJ2-5; D perhaps matches TRBD2 (5 bases). This CDR3 spans 14 amino acids. The germline CDR1 and CDR2 sequences are SGHDN and FVKESK. Trimming removed 3 bases from V and 4 bases from J, with 12 bases in between.

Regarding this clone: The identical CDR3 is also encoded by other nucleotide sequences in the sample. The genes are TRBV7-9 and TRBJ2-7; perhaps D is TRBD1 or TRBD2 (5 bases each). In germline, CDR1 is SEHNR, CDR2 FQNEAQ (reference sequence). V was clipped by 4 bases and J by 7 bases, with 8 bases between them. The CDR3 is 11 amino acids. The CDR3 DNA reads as TGTGCCAGCAGCTCAGAGGGGGAGCAGTACTTC. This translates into CASSSEGEQYF.

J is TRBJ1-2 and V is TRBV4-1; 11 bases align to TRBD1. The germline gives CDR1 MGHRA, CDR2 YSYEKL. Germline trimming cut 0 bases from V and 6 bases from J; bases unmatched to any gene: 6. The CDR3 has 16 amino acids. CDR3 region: CASSQDPGQGADGYTF. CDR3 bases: TGCGCCAGCAGCCAAGATCCCGGACAGGGGGCGGATGGCTACACCTTC.

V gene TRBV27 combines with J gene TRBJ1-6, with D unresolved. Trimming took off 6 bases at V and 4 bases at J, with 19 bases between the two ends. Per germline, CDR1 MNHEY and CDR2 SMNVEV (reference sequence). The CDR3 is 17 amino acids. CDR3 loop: CASSYLSKEGYNSPLHF. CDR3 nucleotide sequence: TGTGCCAGCAGCTACCTTTCGAAAGAAGGATATAATTCACCCCTCCACTTT.

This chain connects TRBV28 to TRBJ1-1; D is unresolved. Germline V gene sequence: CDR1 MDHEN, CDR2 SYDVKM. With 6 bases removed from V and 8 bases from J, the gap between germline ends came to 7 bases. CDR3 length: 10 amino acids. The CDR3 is CASSRNEAFF. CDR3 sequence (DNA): TGTGCCAGCAGCCGAAACGAAGCTTTCTTT.

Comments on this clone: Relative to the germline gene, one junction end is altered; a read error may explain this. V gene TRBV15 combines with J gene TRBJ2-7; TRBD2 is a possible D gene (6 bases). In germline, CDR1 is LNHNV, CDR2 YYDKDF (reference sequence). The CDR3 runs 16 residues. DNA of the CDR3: TGTGCCACCAGCAGAGATCTGGGGACTGCCGCCTACGATCAGTACTTC. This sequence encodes CATSRDLGTAAYDQYF.

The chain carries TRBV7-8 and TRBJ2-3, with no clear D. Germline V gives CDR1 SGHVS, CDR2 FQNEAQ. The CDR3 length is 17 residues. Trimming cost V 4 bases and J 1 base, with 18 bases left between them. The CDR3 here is CASSSKMIGWGTDTQYF. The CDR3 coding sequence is TGTGCCAGCAGCTCCAAAATGATAGGGTGGGGCACAGATACGCAGTATTTT.

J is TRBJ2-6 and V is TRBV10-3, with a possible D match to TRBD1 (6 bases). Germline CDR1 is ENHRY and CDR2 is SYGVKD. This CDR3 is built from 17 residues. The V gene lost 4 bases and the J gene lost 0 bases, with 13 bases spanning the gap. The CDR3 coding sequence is TGTGCCATCAGTGCGGCAGGGGCTTCCTCTGGGGCCAACGTCCTGACTTTC. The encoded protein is CAISAAGASSGANVLTF.

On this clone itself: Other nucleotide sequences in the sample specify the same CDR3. CDR3 sequence: CASSPLAGGTYEQYF. The CDR3 bases are TGCGCCAGCAGCCCTCTAGCAGGAGGAACCTACGAGCAGTACTTC. The chain joins TRBV4-1 to TRBJ2-7, with D perhaps matching TRBD2 (5 bases). Germline loops: CDR1 MGHRA, CDR2 YSYEKL. V lost 4 bases and J 2 bases, leaving 15 bases between the germline ends. CDR3 length: 15 amino acids.

Here the CDR3 DNA reads TGTGCCAGTAGTATTGTGCCTAGCGGTTACTACGAGCAGTACTTC. Amino acid sequence: CASSIVPSGYYEQYF. V usage is TRBV19 and J usage is TRBJ2-7; 7 bases are shared with TRBD2. J gave up 3 bases and V 3 bases, and 8 bases lay outside the gene matches. The CDR3 totals 15 residues. Germline values: CDR1 LNHDA, CDR2 SQIVND (reference sequence).

The CDR3 DNA follows: TGCGCCAGCAGCTTGGTACACTATCACTACGAGCAGTACTTC. As protein: CASSLVHYHYEQYF. This chain links TRBV5-1 with TRBJ2-7, with D hard to call. This CDR3 has 14 amino acids. Trimming cost V 0 bases and J 3 bases, with 10 bases left between them. Germline values: CDR1 SGHRS, CDR2 YFSETQ. Full variable domain (remainder filled in from reference TRBV5-1 and TRBJ2-7): KAGVTQTPRYLIKTRGQQVTLSCSPISGHRSVSWYQQTPGQGLQFLFEYFSETQRNKGNFPGRFSGRQFSNSRSEMNVSTLELGDSALYLCASSLVHYHYEQYFGPGTRLTVT.

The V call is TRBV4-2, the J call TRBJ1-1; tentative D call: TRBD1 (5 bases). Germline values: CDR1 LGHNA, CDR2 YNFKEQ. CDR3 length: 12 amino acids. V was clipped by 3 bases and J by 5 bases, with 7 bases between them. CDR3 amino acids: CASSHGGTEAFF. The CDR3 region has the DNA TGTGCCAGCAGCCACGGGGGTACTGAAGCTTTCTTT.

The CDR3 loop reads CASSYSGDRTEAFF. The CDR3 DNA sequence: TGTGCCAGCAGTTACTCAGGGGATAGGACTGAAGCTTTCTTT. The V gene is TRBV6-5, the J gene TRBJ1-1; a weak D match, TRBD1 (5 bases). CDR3 length equals 14 residues. Trimming pared 0 bases from V and 5 bases from J, leaving 10 bases between. Germline V gene data show CDR1 as MNHEY and CDR2 as SVGAGI.

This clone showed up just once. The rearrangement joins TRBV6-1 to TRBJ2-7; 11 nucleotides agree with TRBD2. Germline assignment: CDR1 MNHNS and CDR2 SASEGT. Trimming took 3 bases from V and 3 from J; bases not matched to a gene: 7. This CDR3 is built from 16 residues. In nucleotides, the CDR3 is TGTGCCAGCAGTGACCTCCCCACTAGCGGGGGCTACGAGCAGTACTTC. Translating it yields CASSDLPTSGGYEQYF.

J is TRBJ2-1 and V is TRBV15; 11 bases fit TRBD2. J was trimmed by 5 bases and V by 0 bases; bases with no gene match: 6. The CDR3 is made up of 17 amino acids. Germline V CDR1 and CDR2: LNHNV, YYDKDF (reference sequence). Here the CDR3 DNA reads TGTGCCACCAGCAGAGATTGGGGGACTAGCGGCAACAATGAGCAGTTCTTC. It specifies CATSRDWGTSGNNEQFF. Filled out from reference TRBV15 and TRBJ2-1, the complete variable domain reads DAMVIQNPRYQVTQFGKPVTLSCSQTLNHNVMYWYQQKSSQAPKLLFHYYDKDFNNEADTPDNFQSRRPNTSFCFLDIRSPGLGDTAMYLCATSRDWGTSGNNEQFFGPGTRLTVL.

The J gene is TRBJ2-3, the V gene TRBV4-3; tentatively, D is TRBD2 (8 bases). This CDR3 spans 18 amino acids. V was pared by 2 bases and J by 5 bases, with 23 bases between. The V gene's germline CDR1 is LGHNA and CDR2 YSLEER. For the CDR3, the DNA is TGCGCCAGCAGCCAACTAACAGGGGTGACTAGCGTTGGAGATACGCAGTATTTT. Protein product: CASSQLTGVTSVGDTQYF.

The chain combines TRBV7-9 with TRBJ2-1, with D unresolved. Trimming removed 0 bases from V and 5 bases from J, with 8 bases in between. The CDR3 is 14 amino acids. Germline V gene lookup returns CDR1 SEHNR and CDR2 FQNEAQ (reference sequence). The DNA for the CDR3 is TGTGCCAGCAGCTTAGCAGGGTCGGACAATGAGCAGTTCTTC. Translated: CASSLAGSDNEQFF.

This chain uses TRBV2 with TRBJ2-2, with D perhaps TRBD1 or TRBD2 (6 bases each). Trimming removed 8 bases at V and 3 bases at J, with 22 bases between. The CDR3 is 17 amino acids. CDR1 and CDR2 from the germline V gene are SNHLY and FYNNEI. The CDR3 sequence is CASEAGIAGVDTGELFF. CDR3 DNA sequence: TGTGCCAGCGAGGCGGGGATAGCAGGGGTGGACACCGGGGAGCTGTTTTTT.

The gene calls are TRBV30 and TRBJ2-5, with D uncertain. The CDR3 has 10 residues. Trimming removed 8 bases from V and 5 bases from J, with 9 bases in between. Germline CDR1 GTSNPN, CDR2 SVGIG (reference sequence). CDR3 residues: CAINLETQYF. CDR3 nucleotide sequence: TGTGCCATCAACCTGGAGACCCAGTACTTC.

As DNA, the CDR3 is TGTGCCAGCAGCTCACTAGCGGGTCGATACAATGAGCAGTTCTTC. It yields the protein CASSSLAGRYNEQFF. The chain combines TRBV7-6 with TRBJ2-1; 9 bases map to TRBD2. The trim removed 4 bases at V and 4 bases at J, leaving 5 bases unmatched. Germline lookup yields CDR1 SGHVS and CDR2 FNYEAQ. This CDR3 has 15 residues.

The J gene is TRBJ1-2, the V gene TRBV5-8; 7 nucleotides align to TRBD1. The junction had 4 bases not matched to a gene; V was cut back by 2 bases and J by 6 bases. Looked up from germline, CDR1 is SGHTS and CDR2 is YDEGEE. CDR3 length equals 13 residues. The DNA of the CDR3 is TGTGCCAGCAGCTTCCCGACAGGGAATGGCTACACCTTC. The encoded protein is CASSFPTGNGYTF.

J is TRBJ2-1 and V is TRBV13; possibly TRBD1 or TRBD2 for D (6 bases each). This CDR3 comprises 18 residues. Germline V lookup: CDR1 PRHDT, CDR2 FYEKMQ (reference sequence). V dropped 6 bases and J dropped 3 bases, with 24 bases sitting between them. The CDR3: CASSDRQGGELFYNEQFF. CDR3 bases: TGTGCCAGCAGTGACAGGCAAGGCGGGGAGCTCTTCTACAATGAGCAGTTCTTC.

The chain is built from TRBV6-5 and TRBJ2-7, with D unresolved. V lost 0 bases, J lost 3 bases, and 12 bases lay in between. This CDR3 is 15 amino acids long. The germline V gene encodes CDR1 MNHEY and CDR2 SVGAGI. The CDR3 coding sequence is TGTGCCAGCAGTTACTCGGGTCCCATAGACTACGAGCAGTACTTC. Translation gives CASSYSGPIDYEQYF.